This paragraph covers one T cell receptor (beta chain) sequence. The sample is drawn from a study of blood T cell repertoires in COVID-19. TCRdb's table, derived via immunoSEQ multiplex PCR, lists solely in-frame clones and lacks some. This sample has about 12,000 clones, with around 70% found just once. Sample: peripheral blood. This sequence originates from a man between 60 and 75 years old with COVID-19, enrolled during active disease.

The CDR3 DNA sequence: TGTGCCAGTAGTATCACGAGGAGTACTGAAGCTTTCTTT. This codes for CASSITRSTEAFF. The chain carries TRBV19 and TRBJ1-1; D unclear. This CDR3 is 13 amino acids long. The germline V and J ends were trimmed by 3 bases and 5 bases, with 10 bases remaining between them. The germline V gene has CDR1 LNHDA and CDR2 SQIVND (reference sequence).